The clone carrying this T cell receptor (beta chain) was recorded only once. The antigen is unknown. Individuals with alopecia areata gave both lesional scalp punch biopsies and peripheral blood for collection. RNA extraction and reverse transcription yielded cDNA as sequencing template. The method was immunoSEQ multiplex PCR; TCRdb's version includes in-frame clones alone and lacks a portion of them. Here the sample spans about 140,000 clones, roughly 53% being singletons. This specimen comes from a study of CD8+ T cells in alopecia areata. Notes on the study in general: Normal-skin resident alphabeta T cells also appear among scalp sample sequences. It was lesional scalp, especially alopecia totalis/universalis, that showed higher clonality than normal scalp.

From germline, CDR1 is SGDLS and CDR2 YYNGEE. V gave up 0 bases and J gave up 4 bases, with 4 bases separating them. CDR3 size: 13 residues. The chain links TRBV9 to TRBJ2-2; D not resolved. This specimen consisted of CD4+ T cells sorted from blood, obtained at week 0. This clonotype was sampled from a human donor with alopecia areata. CDR3 nucleotide sequence: TGTGCCAGCAGCGTAGTAAGCACCGGGGAGCTGTTTTTT. Amino acid sequence: CASSVVSTGELFF.